The T cell receptor beta chain described here comes from a study of T-cell memory formation after mild COVID-19. The CDR3 is 14 amino acids. The germline gives CDR1 MNHEY, CDR2 SMNVEV (reference sequence). Trimming took off 5 bases at V and 0 bases at J, with 9 bases between the two ends. From the 5' RACE reads, TCRdb called clonotypes with MiXCR, one entry per CDR3 protein. The sample yields a few hundred thousand distinct CDR3 sequences, around 10% seen once. A note on this clonotype: Its specificity is unknown.

Points from the study as a whole: SARS-CoV-2 specificity of second-wave clones peaking day 37 was unconfirmed.

The sequencing input was PBMCs or a T cell subset sorted from them (not recorded which). The clonotype originates from a man aged 18 to 30 who had mild COVID-19 (a few samples of this study predate the infection). Cell type and time point are not known. The rearrangement uses TRBV27 and TRBJ2-3; D gene unclear. CDR3 residues: CASSLISSTDTQYF. The CDR3, as DNA: TGTGCCAGCAGTCTCATATCTAGCACAGATACGCAGTATTTT.